These 21 T cell receptor beta chains were sequenced from one sample in a study of shared clonotypes between healthy human individuals. Assay used: immunoSEQ multiplex PCR; TCRdb lists only in-frame clones, some missing. The sample has about 1.1 million clones, 75% to 80% seen once. The sample consisted of memory CD4+ T cells from PBMCs. The sample's subset: CD45RA-negative fraction. The receptors here all came from a man younger than 35 in good health. Some clones in this sample may be carry-over from other donors' samples.

The V and J genes are TRBV28 and TRBJ2-1; D not certain. V was pared by 4 bases and J by 5 bases, with 27 bases between. The CDR3 has 19 residues. Germline V gene sequence: CDR1 MDHEN, CDR2 SYDVKM. The CDR3, as DNA: TGTGCCAGCAGTTCAAGCTTCGGGTCCTTTCTACCCTCGGACAATGAGCAGTTCTTC. Its translation: CASSSSFGSFLPSDNEQFF. The full variable domain, completed using reference TRBV28 and TRBJ2-1, is DVKVTQSSRYLVKRTGEKVFLECVQDMDHENMFWYRQDPGLGLRLIYFSYDVKMKEKGDIPEGYSVSREKKERFSLILESASTNQTSMYLCASSSSFGSFLPSDNEQFFGPGTRLTVL.

This clone came up a few times. A read error is likely here: a far larger clone is one base away. The chain joins TRBV2 to TRBJ1-4, with a weak D call TRBD1 (5 bases). The germline CDR1 and CDR2 sequences are SNHLY and FYNNEI. CDR3 length: 14 residues. V was cut by 1 base and J by 11 bases, with 14 bases left in between. The CDR3 nucleotides read TGTGCCAGCAGTGAAGGTCGGGGCAGCAATAAACTGTTTTTT. It specifies CASSEGRGSNKLFF.

The rearrangement links TRBV27 to TRBJ2-7, with 7 nucleotides matching TRBD2. CDR3 length equals 13 residues. V was clipped by 3 bases and J by 4 bases; unmatched bases: 3. CDR1 and CDR2 (germline): MNHEY, SMNVEV (reference sequence). In DNA, the CDR3 is TGTGCCAGCAGTTTTTGGGGAGGGTACGAGCAGTACTTC. This gives the protein CASSFWGGYEQYF.

On this clone: This likely reflects a read error, since a far larger clone is one base away. The chain couples TRBV5-1 to TRBJ1-1; D may be TRBD1 (5 bases). The V end was cut by 4 bases, the J end by 5 bases, with 15 bases between. The CDR3 runs 14 residues. Germline V gene data show CDR1 as SGHRS and CDR2 as YFSETQ. This chain's CDR3 is CASSPRGAWTEAFF. The CDR3 DNA reads TGCGCCAGCAGCCCTCGAGGGGCTTGGACTGAAGCTTTCTTT.

The rearrangement uses TRBV6-5 and TRBJ1-2, with D possibly TRBD1 on 5 matching bases. V lost 0 bases to trimming and J lost 1 base, with 12 bases between them. The CDR3 length is 16 residues. Germline lookup yields CDR1 MNHEY and CDR2 SVGAGI. The CDR3 sequence is CASSYSSTGVNYGYTF. CDR3 nucleotides: TGTGCCAGCAGTTACTCTAGTACAGGCGTTAACTATGGCTACACCTTC.

The chain couples TRBV19 to TRBJ2-3; D gene ambiguous. V gave up 7 bases and J gave up 4 bases, with 21 bases separating them. The germline V gene has CDR1 LNHDA and CDR2 SQIVND (reference sequence). The CDR3 consists of 16 residues. DNA of the CDR3: TGTGCCAGTACCGCCGCTGGCCCGGTAGTGGCAGATACGCAGTATTTT. Amino acids: CASTAAGPVVADTQYF. Combining the CDR3 with reference TRBV19 and TRBJ2-3 gives the whole variable domain DGGITQSPKYLFRKEGQNVTLSCEQNLNHDAMYWYRQDPGQGLRLIYYSQIVNDFQKGDIAEGYSVSREKKESFPLTVTSAQKNPTAFYLCASTAAGPVVADTQYFGPGTRLTVL.

V and J are TRBV5-1 and TRBJ2-4, with D maybe TRBD1 (6 bases). This CDR3 comprises 19 residues. CDR1 is SGHRS, CDR2 YFSETQ, per germline. The V gene lost 4 bases and the J gene lost 0 bases, with 23 bases spanning the gap. CDR3 protein: CASSPGAQGHLLAKNIQYF. The CDR3 coding sequence is TGCGCCAGCAGCCCTGGGGCACAGGGCCACCTACTAGCCAAAAACATTCAGTACTTC.

The rearrangement links TRBV6-1 to TRBJ2-7; 8 bases agree with TRBD1. This CDR3 spans 14 amino acids. CDR1 is MNHNS, CDR2 SASEGT, per germline. The V gene end was trimmed by 4 bases and the J gene end by 12 bases; junction bases not matched to a gene: 14. CDR3 residues: CASSAGQGLSLLYF. The DNA for the CDR3 is TGTGCCAGCAGTGCCGGACAGGGCTTAAGTCTACTGTACTTC.

This chain connects TRBV5-6 to TRBJ1-1; D gene unclear. The V end was cut by 0 bases, the J end by 0 bases, with 6 bases between. There are 14 residues in the CDR3. Germline CDR1 reads SGHDT; CDR2 reads YYEEEE. CDR3 in DNA: TGTGCCAGCAGCTTGGGATTTTTGAACACTGAAGCTTTCTTT. Translated, it gives CASSLGFLNTEAFF.

Concerning this clone: Since a much larger clone is just one base distant, this may be a read error. The chain combines TRBV7-2 with TRBJ2-7, with D perhaps TRBD1 (6 bases). The V and J ends lost 4 bases and 0 bases respectively, with 10 bases between them. The germline CDR1 and CDR2 sequences are SGHTA and FQGNSA. The CDR3 totals 14 residues. CDR3 sequence (DNA): TGTGCCAGCAGCTCCGACAGGAGCTCCTACGAGCAGTACTTC. Translated, it gives CASSSDRSSYEQYF.

This clone came up many times. The CDR3 loop reads CASSSDGADTQYF. In DNA, the CDR3 is TGTGCCAGCAGCTCGGACGGGGCGGATACGCAGTATTTT. V usage is TRBV6-5 and J usage is TRBJ2-3; either TRBD1 or TRBD2 may supply D (5 bases each). Trimming removed 6 bases at V and 6 bases at J, with 13 bases between. This CDR3 contains 13 residues. The germline V gene encodes CDR1 MNHEY and CDR2 SVGAGI.

The chain carries TRBV7-9 and TRBJ2-3; possibly TRBD2 for D (5 bases). Trimming cost V 2 bases and J 10 bases, with 13 bases left between them. There are 13 residues in the CDR3. The germline V gene encodes CDR1 SEHNR and CDR2 FQNEAQ (reference sequence). The CDR3 sequence: CASSLMTRDSQYF. CDR3 coding DNA: TGTGCCAGCAGCTTAATGACGAGGGATTCGCAGTATTTT.

The V gene is TRBV7-2, the J gene TRBJ1-2; 10 bases line up with TRBD1. The CDR3 covers 14 residues. Unmatched junction bases numbered 2, after V lost 1 base and J lost 6 bases. Germline V gene sequence: CDR1 SGHTA, CDR2 FQGNSA. The DNA for the CDR3 is TGTGCCAGCAGCTTAGGACAGGGGGCTCATGGCTACACCTTC. Protein product: CASSLGQGAHGYTF. Full variable domain (outside the CDR3, taken from reference TRBV7-2 and TRBJ1-2): GAGVSQSPSNKVTEKGKDVELRCDPISGHTALYWYRQSLGQGLEFLIYFQGNSAPDKSGLPSDRFSAERTGGSVSTLTIQRTQQEDSAVYLCASSLGQGAHGYTFGSGTRLTVV.

The V gene is TRBV20-1, the J gene TRBJ2-7; D may be TRBD1 (6 bases). Germline V gene lookup returns CDR1 DFQATT and CDR2 SNEGSKA (reference sequence). Between the trimmed V and J ends, which lost 3 bases and 4 bases, there was a span of 7 bases. The CDR3 has 11 amino acids. The CDR3: CSASDRYEQYF. DNA for the CDR3: TGCAGTGCTAGCGACAGGTACGAGCAGTACTTC.

This clone occurred many times. This same CDR3 is encoded by further DNA sequences in the sample. This chain uses TRBV2 with TRBJ2-3, with 12 bases that match TRBD2. The CDR3 consists of 15 residues. CDR1 SNHLY and CDR2 FYNNEI come from the germline V gene. V gave up 6 bases and J gave up 2 bases; unmatched junction bases: 3. The CDR3 bases are TGTGCCAGCAGCGGACTAGCGGGAATCACAGATACGCAGTATTTT. As protein: CASSGLAGITDTQYF.

This clone was detected once. V usage is TRBV21-1 and J usage is TRBJ2-1; TRBD1 is the table's D call, not checked against the DNA. TRBV21-1 is termed a pseudogene. The CDR3 has 15 residues. The CDR3 is CASSPDRDFYNEQFF. The CDR3 DNA is TGTGCCAGCAGCCCCGACAGGGATTTTTACAATGAGCAGTTCTTC.

A single count supports this clone. V is TRBV18 and J is TRBJ1-1; D unclear. Germline loops: CDR1 KGHSH, CDR2 LQKENI. The CDR3 loop spans 14 amino acids. V was clipped by 1 base and J by 5 bases, with 11 bases between them. The CDR3 loop reads CASSPQALRTEAFF. CDR3 bases: TGTGCCAGCTCACCACAGGCCCTACGTACTGAAGCTTTCTTT.

The V gene is TRBV19, the J gene TRBJ2-4; 10 nucleotides line up with TRBD2. The CDR3 runs to 18 residues. Germline lookup yields CDR1 LNHDA and CDR2 SQIVND (reference sequence). J lost 5 bases, V lost 4 bases, and 14 bases had no gene match. This chain's CDR3 is CASSKKREGPALENIQYF. The CDR3 nucleotides are TGTGCCAGTAGTAAAAAGCGGGAGGGTCCGGCCTTGGAAAACATTCAGTACTTC.

The chain carries TRBV19 and TRBJ1-2; D is ambiguous. V lost 5 bases and J lost 0, with 19 bases in between. The germline gives CDR1 LNHDA, CDR2 SQIVND (reference sequence). The CDR3 is 17 residues long. The CDR3: CASSPNAAAKANYGYTF. In DNA, the CDR3 is TGTGCCAGTAGTCCGAACGCCGCAGCGAAAGCTAACTATGGCTACACCTTC.

On this clone itself: The same CDR3 arises from other DNA sequences in this sample as well. The V gene is TRBV12-5, the J gene TRBJ2-3; no definite D call. Germline V gene data show CDR1 as LGHNT and CDR2 as FRNRAP. This CDR3 has 13 amino acids. Trimming left V 5 bases short and J 1 base short, with 7 bases between. In nucleotides, the CDR3 is TGTGCTAGTGGTCCACTTGGCACAGATACGCAGTATTTT. Amino acid sequence: CASGPLGTDTQYF.

This clone is a singleton in its sample. CDR3 bases: TGTGCCAGCAGCTTGTCCGGGACAGGGATGATATATGGCTACACCTTC. Protein sequence: CASSLSGTGMIYGYTF. The chain combines TRBV11-2 with TRBJ1-2; 9 bases line up with TRBD1. The V gene end was trimmed by 3 bases and the J gene end by 5 bases; junction bases not matched to a gene: 10. From germline, CDR1 is SGHAT and CDR2 FQNNGV. The CDR3 length is 16 residues.